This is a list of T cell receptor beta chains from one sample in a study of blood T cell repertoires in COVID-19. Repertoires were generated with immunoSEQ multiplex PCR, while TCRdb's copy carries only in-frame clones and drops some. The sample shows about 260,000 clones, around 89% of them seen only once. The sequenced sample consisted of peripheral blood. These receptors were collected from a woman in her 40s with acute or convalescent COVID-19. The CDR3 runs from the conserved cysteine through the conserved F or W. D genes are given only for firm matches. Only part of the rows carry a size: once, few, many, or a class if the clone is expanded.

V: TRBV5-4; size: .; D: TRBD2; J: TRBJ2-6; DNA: TGTGCCAGCAGCTTGATTAGGAGCGGGGGAGGCGGGGCCAACGTCCTGACTTTC; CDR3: CASSLIRSGGGGANVLTF
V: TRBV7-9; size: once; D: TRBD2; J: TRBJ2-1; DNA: TGTGCCAGCAGCACACATAGCGGGGGGGCCTTAAATGAGCAGTTCTTC; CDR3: CASSTHSGGALNEQFF
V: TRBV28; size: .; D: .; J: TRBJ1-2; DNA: TGTGCCAGCAGACATTCCAAAAACTATGGCTACACCTTC; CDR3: CASRHSKNYGYTF
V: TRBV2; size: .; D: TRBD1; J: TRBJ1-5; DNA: TGTGCCAGCAGTGTCAGGGGGCGTCAGCCCCAGCATTTT; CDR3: CASSVRGRQPQHF
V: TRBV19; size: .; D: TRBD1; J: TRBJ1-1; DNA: TGTGCCAGTAGTACTACAGGGGGCGAGCCCGAAGCTTTCTTT; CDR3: CASSTTGGEPEAFF
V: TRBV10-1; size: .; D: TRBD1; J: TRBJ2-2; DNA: TGCGCCAGCAGTCCGGACAGGGCCGGGGAGCTGTTTTTT; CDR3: CASSPDRAGELFF
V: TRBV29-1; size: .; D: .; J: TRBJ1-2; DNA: TGCAGCGTTCGGGGGGGCTATGGCTACACCTTC; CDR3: CSVRGGYGYTF
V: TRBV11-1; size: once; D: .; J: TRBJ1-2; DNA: TGTGCCAGCAGCTTGGGGCAGGTGGACGGCTACACCTTC; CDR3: CASSLGQVDGYTF
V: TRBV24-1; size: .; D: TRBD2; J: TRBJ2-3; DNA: TGTGCCACCAGTGATTTTGGCGGGGGGGGCCCCACAGATACGCAGTATTTT; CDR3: CATSDFGGGGPTDTQYF
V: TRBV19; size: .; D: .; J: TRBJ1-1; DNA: TGTGCCAGTAAAGGAGGGGTGAACACTGAAGCTTTCTTT; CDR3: CASKGGVNTEAFF
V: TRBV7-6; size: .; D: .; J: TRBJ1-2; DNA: TGTGCCAGCAGCCCCCACGGGTCGGGGGACTACTATGGCTACACCTTC; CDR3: CASSPHGSGDYYGYTF
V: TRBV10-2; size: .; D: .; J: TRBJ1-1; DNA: TGCGCCAGCAAAAGGAGGGGAGTACAGATACTTGAAGCTTTCTTT; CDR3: CASKRRGVQILEAFF
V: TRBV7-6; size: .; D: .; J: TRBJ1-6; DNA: TGTGCCAGCAGCAGACAGGTCTCCTATAATTCACCCCTCCACTTT; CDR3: CASSRQVSYNSPLHF
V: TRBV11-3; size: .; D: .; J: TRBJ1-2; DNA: TGTGCCAGCAGCTTCGGTCAGGGAAATGGCTACACCTTC; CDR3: CASSFGQGNGYTF
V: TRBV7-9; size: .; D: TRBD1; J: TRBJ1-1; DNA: TGTGCCAGCAGCCATGTCCCGGGACAGGGGGCTTGGGTGAACACTGAAGCTTTCTTT; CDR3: CASSHVPGQGAWVNTEAFF
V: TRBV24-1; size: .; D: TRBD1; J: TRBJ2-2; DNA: TGTGCCACCAGGGGACAGGGGCACACCGGGGAGCTGTTTTTT; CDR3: CATRGQGHTGELFF
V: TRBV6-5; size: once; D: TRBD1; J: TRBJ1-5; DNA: TGTGCCAGCAGTCCGGCGAGGGGGCCCGAGCCCCAGCATTTT; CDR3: CASSPARGPEPQHF
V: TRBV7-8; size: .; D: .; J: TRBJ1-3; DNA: TGTGCCAGCAGCCTCCGACAGCCCTCTGGAAACACCATATATTTT; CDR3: CASSLRQPSGNTIYF
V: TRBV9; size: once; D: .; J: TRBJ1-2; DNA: TGTGCCAGCAGCGCCATCCATTACTATGGCTACACCTTC; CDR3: CASSAIHYYGYTF
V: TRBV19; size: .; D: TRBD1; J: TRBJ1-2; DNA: TGTGCCAGCCTACGACAGGGAAGGAACTATGGCTACACCTTC; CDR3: CASLRQGRNYGYTF